A single sample is the source of the 10 T cell receptor beta chains below, sequenced in a study of T-cell reconstitution after alpha-beta-depleted transplantation in children. A TCRbeta library incorporating unique molecular identifiers was prepared. MiXCR, run by TCRdb on the PCR reads, gives a single entry per CDR3 protein. This sample yields 300,000 to 350,000 distinct CDR3 sequences, of which 15% to 20% are seen a single time; approximately 38% belongs to the top ten. The sample consisted of PBMCs, mostly from graft donor cells, taken 360 days after TCRalphabeta/CD19-depleted stem cell transplant. The receptors originated from a male patient between 2 and 10 years old who had a stem cell transplant for acute lymphoblastic leukemia, so the T cells may come from the graft donor.

This clonotype was counted many times. The J gene is TRBJ1-5, the V gene TRBV28; D gene uncertain. The V end lost 6 bases, the J end lost 2 bases, and 17 bases lay between the germline ends. The germline gives CDR1 MDHEN, CDR2 SYDVKM. The CDR3 is 16 residues long. The DNA for the CDR3 is TGTGCCAGCAGCCCTCAGGCGTCCTGGGGCAATCAGCCCCAGCATTTT. Protein sequence: CASSPQASWGNQPQHF. Based on the CDR3 plus reference TRBV28 and TRBJ1-5, the full variable domain is DVKVTQSSRYLVKRTGEKVFLECVQDMDHENMFWYRQDPGLGLRLIYFSYDVKMKEKGDIPEGYSVSREKKERFSLILESASTNQTSMYLCASSPQASWGNQPQHFGDGTRLSIL.

This clonotype has ten or more counts. The chain recombines TRBV12-3 or TRBV12-4 with TRBJ2-5; 7 bases line up with TRBD2. V gave up 5 bases and J gave up 5 bases; unmatched junction bases: 14. The CDR3 is 16 residues long. The CDR3 sequence is CASSRRLARSQETQYF. The CDR3 DNA reads TGTGCCAGCAGTCGAAGACTAGCTAGGTCCCAGGAGACCCAGTACTTC.

This clonotype was counted many times. This chain connects TRBV6-5 to TRBJ2-1; no definite D call. The V end lost 6 bases, the J end lost 9 bases, and 18 bases lay between the germline ends. The germline gives CDR1 MNHEY, CDR2 SVGAGI. The CDR3 is made up of 14 amino acids. CDR3 amino acids: CASRYKPSLGEQFF. As DNA, the CDR3 is TGTGCCAGCAGATACAAACCAAGCCTTGGTGAGCAGTTCTTC.

The chain links TRBV7-9 to TRBJ2-5; D is perhaps TRBD1 or TRBD2 (6 bases each). The CDR3 covers 15 residues. The germline V gene has CDR1 SEHNR and CDR2 FQNEAQ (reference sequence). Trimming removed 1 base at V and 4 bases at J, with 13 bases between. The CDR3 loop reads CASSLGDSRGETQYF. The CDR3 DNA reads as TGTGCCAGCAGCTTAGGGGACTCCAGGGGAGAGACCCAGTACTTC.

This clonotype was recorded a few times. V is TRBV29-1 and J is TRBJ2-2, with 7 bases fitting TRBD1. Germline loops: CDR1 SQVTM, CDR2 ANQGSEA. The CDR3 contains 14 residues. J was trimmed by 0 bases and V by 6 bases; bases with no gene match: 4. CDR3 residues: CSVTGHANTGELFF. The CDR3 bases are TGCAGCGTGACAGGGCATGCGAACACCGGGGAGCTGTTTTTT.

This clonotype was observed many times. This chain links TRBV7-3 with TRBJ1-6; tentative D call: TRBD1 (5 bases). The CDR3 is made up of 13 amino acids. V was trimmed by 3 bases and J by 12 bases, leaving 12 bases between them. Germline assignment: CDR1 SGHTA and CDR2 FQGTGA. The CDR3 DNA reads as TGTGCCAGCAGCTTGGGGCCGTCCCGACCCCTCCACTTT. Its protein product is CASSLGPSRPLHF.

This clonotype showed up just a few times. The chain recombines TRBV12-3 or TRBV12-4 with TRBJ1-1, with D tentatively TRBD1 (5 bases). Trimming cost V 3 bases and J 5 bases, with 19 bases left between them. There are 16 residues in the CDR3. CDR3 sequence reads: CASSFTTLPQGTEAFF. The CDR3, as DNA: TGTGCCAGCAGTTTTACCACTTTGCCCCAGGGAACTGAAGCTTTCTTT.

The rearrangement joins TRBV2 to TRBJ2-1; D remains unclear. CDR3 length: 15 amino acids. The V end lost 5 bases, the J end lost 8 bases, and 19 bases lay between the germline ends. CDR1 is SNHLY, CDR2 FYNNEI, per germline. CDR3 residues: CASSLDGRVWDEQFF. The CDR3 bases are TGTGCCAGCAGTCTTGACGGACGGGTTTGGGATGAGCAGTTCTTC.

This clonotype was recorded at least ten times. The chain combines TRBV5-1 with TRBJ2-1; the D gene is possibly TRBD2 (6 bases). Per the germline V gene, CDR1 is SGHRS and CDR2 is YFSETQ. Trimming removed 7 bases at V and 9 bases at J, with 20 bases between. CDR3 length equals 14 residues. The CDR3 region has the DNA TGCGCCAGCGTAAGGACTATCGAGGGGAGTGAGCAGTTCTTC. This sequence encodes CASVRTIEGSEQFF.

The chain couples TRBV7-3 to TRBJ2-1; D possibly matches TRBD1 or TRBD2 (7 bases each). V lost 0 bases to trimming and J lost 2 bases, with 23 bases between them. Per the germline V gene, CDR1 is SGHTA and CDR2 is FQGTGA. This CDR3 region has 20 residues. Here the CDR3 DNA reads TGTGCCAGCAGCTTAACAGCTGGACTAGGTCTAGGGACAGCCTACAATGAGCAGTTCTTC. Protein: CASSLTAGLGLGTAYNEQFF.